This T cell receptor beta chain was found in a study of tumor and adjacent non-tumor tissue in lung cancer. For the study at large: Patients were aged roughly 31 to 76, about 10 men and roughly 5 women, stage I to III. Samples averaged roughly 4.2 million productive TCRbeta reads each.

TCRbeta libraries were built with three rounds of nested PCR, modified from ARM-PCR. TCRdb re-derived calls from the multiplex PCR reads in MiXCR, one entry per CDR3 protein. The data contain nearly 50,000 distinct CDR3 sequences, around 60% of them singletons. This clonotype was observed many times. What it binds is not known. Trimming removed 5 bases at V and 0 bases at J, with 25 bases between. CDR3 length equals 20 residues. Germline CDR1 is MGHRA and CDR2 is YSYEKL. RNA was extracted from bulk tissue without any cell sorting. Distant lung tissue was collected more than 3 cm away from the tumor edge. Between August and November 2014, newly diagnosed, chemotherapy-naive lung cancer patients underwent thoracic surgery in China. Overall study results and limits: TCR diversity was significantly greater in tumor than normal lung tissue.

The source material was distant non-tumor lung tissue. The sequence was obtained from a woman aged 65 to 85 with non-small cell lung cancer. V gene TRBV4-1 combines with J gene TRBJ1-4; D is possibly TRBD1 (5 bases). The DNA for the CDR3 is TGCGCCAGCAGCACCCAGGGTGGGGGTTTGGGATTTGCAACTAATGAAAAACTGTTTTTT. It is translated as CASSTQGGGLGFATNEKLFF.